This T cell receptor beta chain was identified during a study of control samples from healthy donors and cancer patients. This CDR3 contains 9 residues. V lost 4 bases, J lost 6 bases, and 1 base lay in between. Germline CDR1 SGDLS, CDR2 YYNGEE. Method: immunoSEQ multiplex PCR; TCRdb's copy keeps in-frame clones and lacks some. The table has 120,000 or so clones, more than 70% seen once. The gene calls are TRBV9 and TRBJ2-5; D is uncertain. This TCR derives from a man aged 60 to 69 in good health. Sequencing was carried out using blood. The CDR3 spells CASSKTQYF. The DNA for the CDR3 is TGTGCCAGCAGCAAGACCCAGTACTTC. Variable domain in full (rest from reference TRBV9 and TRBJ2-5): DSGVTQTPKHLITATGQRVTLRCSPRSGDLSVYWYQQSLDQGLQFLIQYYNGEERAKGNILERFSAQQFPDLHSELNLSSLELGDSALYFCASSKTQYFGPGTRLLVL.